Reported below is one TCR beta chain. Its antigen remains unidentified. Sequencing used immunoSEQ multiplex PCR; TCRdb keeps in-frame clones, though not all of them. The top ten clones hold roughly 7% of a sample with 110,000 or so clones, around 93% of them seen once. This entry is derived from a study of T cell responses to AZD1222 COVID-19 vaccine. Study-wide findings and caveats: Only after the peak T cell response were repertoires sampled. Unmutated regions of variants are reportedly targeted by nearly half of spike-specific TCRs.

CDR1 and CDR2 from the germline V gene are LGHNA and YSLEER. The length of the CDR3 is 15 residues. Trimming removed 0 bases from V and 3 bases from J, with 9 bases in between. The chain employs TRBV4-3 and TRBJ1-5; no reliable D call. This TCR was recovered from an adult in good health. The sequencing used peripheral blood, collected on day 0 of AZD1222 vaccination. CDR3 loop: CASSQERALNQPQHF. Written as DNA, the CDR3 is TGCGCCAGCAGCCAAGAGAGGGCACTCAATCAGCCCCAGCATTTT.